This TCR beta chain was sequenced in a study of cytomegalovirus exposure and HLA in healthy donors. With 60 Vbeta and 13 Jbeta primers, the PCR was carried out. Assay: immunoSEQ multiplex PCR; the TCRdb copy retains only in-frame clones and omits some. The data hold under 150,000 clones, with more than 80% observed a single time. The CDR3 spans 16 residues. CDR1 is SGHAT and CDR2 is FQNNGV in the germline V gene. The junction had 5 bases not matched to a gene; V was cut back by 1 base and J by 4 bases. The chain combines TRBV11-2 with TRBJ2-5; 11 nucleotides align to TRBD2. This receptor was identified in a middle-aged woman in good health and CMV-seropositive. Material for sequencing was PBMCs. Here the CDR3 reads CASSLAPSGGTETQYF. In DNA, the CDR3 is TGTGCCAGCAGCTTAGCCCCTAGCGGGGGGACAGAGACCCAGTACTTC.